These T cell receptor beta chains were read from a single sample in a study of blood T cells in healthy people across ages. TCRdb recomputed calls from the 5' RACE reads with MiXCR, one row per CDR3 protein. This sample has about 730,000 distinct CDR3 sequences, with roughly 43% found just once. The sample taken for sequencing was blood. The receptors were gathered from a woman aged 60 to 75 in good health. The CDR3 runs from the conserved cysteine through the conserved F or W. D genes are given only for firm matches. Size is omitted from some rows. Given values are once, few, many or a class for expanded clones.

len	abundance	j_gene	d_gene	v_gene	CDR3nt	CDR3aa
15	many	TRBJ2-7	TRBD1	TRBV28	TGTGCCAGCAGTTCTATGGGACAGGGGGCGAGGGAGCAGTACTTC	CASSSMGQGAREQYF
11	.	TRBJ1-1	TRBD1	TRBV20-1	TGCAGTGCCCTACAGGGGGGTGAAGCTTTCTTT	CSALQGGEAFF
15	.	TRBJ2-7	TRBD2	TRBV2	TGTGCCAGCAGTACTAGCGGGAGCACCTACAATGAGCAGTACTTC	CASSTSGSTYNEQYF
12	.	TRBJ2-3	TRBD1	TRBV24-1	TGTGCCACCAGTGACTCCGGGACAGAAGAGTATTTT	CATSDSGTEEYF
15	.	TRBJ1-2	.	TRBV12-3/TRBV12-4	TGTGCCAGCAGTTTAGAGGGCTTCGCAAACTATGGCTACACCTTC	CASSLEGFANYGYTF
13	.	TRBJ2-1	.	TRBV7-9	TGTGCCAGCAGCTTAGAAGCGGCCAATGAGCAGTTCTTC	CASSLEAANEQFF
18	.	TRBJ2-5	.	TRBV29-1	TGCAGCGTTGAAGGCGCCCCGGGACTTGCCTGGCTTGGGGAGACCCAGTACTTC	CSVEGAPGLAWLGETQYF
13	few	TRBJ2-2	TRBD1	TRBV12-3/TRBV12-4	TGTGCCAGCAGTCCACAGGGGTTGGGGGAGCTGTTTTTT	CASSPQGLGELFF
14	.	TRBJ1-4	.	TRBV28	TGTGCCAGCAGTTTAACTCTCAGGAATGAAAAACTGTTTTTT	CASSLTLRNEKLFF
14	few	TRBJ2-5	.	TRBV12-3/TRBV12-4	TGTGCCAGCAGTTTTATATACGGGAACAATGAGCAGTACTTC	CASSFIYGNNEQYF
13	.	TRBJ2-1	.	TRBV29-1	TGCAGCGCTCAGGGGGGAGGGTACAATGAGCAGTTCTTC	CSAQGGGYNEQFF
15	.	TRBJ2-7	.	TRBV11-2	TGTGCCAGCAGCCAAGCCTCAGGGACTCTATCCGAGCAGTACTTC	CASSQASGTLSEQYF
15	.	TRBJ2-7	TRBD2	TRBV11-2	TGTGCCAGCAGCCCGAAGGGCACTAGCGGTTACGAGCAGTACTTC	CASSPKGTSGYEQYF
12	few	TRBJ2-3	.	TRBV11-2	TGTGCCAGCACTGAGGAATCGGATACGCAGTATTTT	CASTEESDTQYF
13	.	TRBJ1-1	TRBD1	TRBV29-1	TGCAGCGCCCGGGACAGGAGGAACATTGAAGCTTTCTTT	CSARDRRNIEAFF
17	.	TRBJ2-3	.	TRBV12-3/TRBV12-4	TGTGCCAGCAGTCCAAGCGGCGTTCGATTTAGCACAGATACGCAGTATTTT	CASSPSGVRFSTDTQYF
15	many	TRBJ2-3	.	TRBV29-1	TGCAGCGTGGGGGGGGCAGGGGGCGGCACAGATACGCAGTATTTT	CSVGGAGGGTDTQYF
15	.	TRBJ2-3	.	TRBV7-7	TGTGCCAGCAGCTCCGGGTTGGGAGCCTCGGATACGCAGTATTTT	CASSSGLGASDTQYF
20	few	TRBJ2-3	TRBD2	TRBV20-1	TGCAGTGCTCCCCCCCCGGTCACTAGCGGAGAGGGACCCCCCACGGATACGCAGTATTTT	CSAPPPVTSGEGPPTDTQYF
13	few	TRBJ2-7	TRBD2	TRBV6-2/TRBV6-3	TGTGCCAGCAGTTTTGCAACGGGGGGGGAGCAGTACTTC	CASSFATGGEQYF
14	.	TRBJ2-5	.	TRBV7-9	TGTGCCAGCAGCTTAGCATTGGGCTTAGAGACCCAGTACTTC	CASSLALGLETQYF
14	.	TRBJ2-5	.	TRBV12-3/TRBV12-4	TGTGCCAGCAGTTTAGTAGGTACTCAAGAGACCCAGTACTTC	CASSLVGTQETQYF
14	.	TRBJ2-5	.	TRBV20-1	TGCAGTGCTAGAGATCTGGCTTCCCGAGAGACCCAGTACTTC	CSARDLASRETQYF
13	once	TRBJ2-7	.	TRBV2	TGTGCCAGCTTACGGGACTTCAGCTACGAGCAGAACTTC	CASLRDFSYEQNF
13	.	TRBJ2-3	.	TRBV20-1	TGCAGCGCTCCCTACCCCGGACGGGATACGCAGTATTTT	CSAPYPGRDTQYF
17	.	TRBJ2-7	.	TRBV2	TGTGCCAGCAGTGAAGCGGTTTATAGCACGATTGGCTACGAGCAGTACTTC	CASSEAVYSTIGYEQYF
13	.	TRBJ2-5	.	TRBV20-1	TGCAGTACTGACCCATCTACGGTAGAGACCCAGTACTTC	CSTDPSTVETQYF
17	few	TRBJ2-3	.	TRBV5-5	TGTGCCAGCAGCTTGGTAGGGAAGGGTACTAGCACAGATACGCAGTATTTT	CASSLVGKGTSTDTQYF
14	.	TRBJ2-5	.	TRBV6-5	TGTGCCAGCAGTTACTCTCTGGCTCAAGAGACCCAGTACTTC	CASSYSLAQETQYF
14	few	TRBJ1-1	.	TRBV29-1	TGCAGCGCAACAATCAGGGATTTGGACACTGAAGCTTTCTTT	CSATIRDLDTEAFF
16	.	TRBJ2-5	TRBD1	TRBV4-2	TGTGCCAGCAGCCAGGGACAGGGAGACCACCAAGAGACCCAGTACTTC	CASSQGQGDHQETQYF
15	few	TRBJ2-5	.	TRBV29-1	TGCAGCGTTGGAGGGTTGGCTACCACCCGGGAGACCCAGTACTTC	CSVGGLATTRETQYF
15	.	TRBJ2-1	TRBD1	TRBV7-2	TGTGCCAGCAGTACGGGACAGAGGTCTCCCAATGAGCAGTTCTTC	CASSTGQRSPNEQFF
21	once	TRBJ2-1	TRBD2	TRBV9	TGTGCCAGCAGCGTAGGGACTAGCGGGAGCGTTTTGCGGGGCTCCTACAGTGAGCAGTTCTTC	CASSVGTSGSVLRGSYSEQFF
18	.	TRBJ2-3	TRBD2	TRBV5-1	TGCGCCAGCAGCTTGGTTACTAGCGGGAGTCGACGCACAGATACGCAGTATTTT	CASSLVTSGSRRTDTQYF
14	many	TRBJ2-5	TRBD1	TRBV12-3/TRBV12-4	TGTGCCAGCAGTTTTGACAGGGCGGGTGAGACCCAGTACTTC	CASSFDRAGETQYF
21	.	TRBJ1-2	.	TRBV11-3	TGTGCCAGCAGCTTAAAGACTTATAGAGGAACCTCAGGGGAGGTGGGCTATGGCTACACCTTC	CASSLKTYRGTSGEVGYGYTF
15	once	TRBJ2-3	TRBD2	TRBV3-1	TGTGCCAGCAGCCTGGGACTAGCGGAGACAGATACGCCGTATTTT	CASSLGLAETDTPYF
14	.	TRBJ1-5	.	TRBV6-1	TGTGCCAGCTATCCAGGGTCGGGCAATCAGCCCCAGCATTTT	CASYPGSGNQPQHF
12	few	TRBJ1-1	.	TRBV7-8	TGTGCCAGCAGCTTAGCGTTTGGTGAAGCTTTCTTT	CASSLAFGEAFF
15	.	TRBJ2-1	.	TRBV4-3	TGCGCCAGCAGCCAAGAACCGCCCAGGTACAATGAGCAGTTCTTC	CASSQEPPRYNEQFF
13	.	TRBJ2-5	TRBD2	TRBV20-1	TGCAGTGCCCAAGTGGGAGGGGAAGAGACCCAGTACTTC	CSAQVGGEETQYF
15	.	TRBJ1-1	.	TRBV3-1	TGTGCCAGCAGCCATGGAAGATCGGGGGGTGCTGAAGCTTTCTTT	CASSHGRSGGAEAFF
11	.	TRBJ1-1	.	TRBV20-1	TGCGCAGTAACAAGGGAGGATGAAGCTTTCTTT	CAVTREDEAFF
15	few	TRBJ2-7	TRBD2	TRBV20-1	TGCAGTGCTACCGGACTAGCGGGGTTCTCCTACGAGCAGTACTTC	CSATGLAGFSYEQYF
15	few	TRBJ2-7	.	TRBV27	TGTGCCAGCGAGTGGGGGCAGGGCCACAGGGACGAGCAGTACTTC	CASEWGQGHRDEQYF
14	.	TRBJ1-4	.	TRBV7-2	TGTGCCAGCAGCCCGGACAGAGTGATTGGAAAACTGTTTTTT	CASSPDRVIGKLFF
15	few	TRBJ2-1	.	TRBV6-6	TGTGCCAGCGCCCTCGCCCGGCAGGGTGGAAATGAGCAGTTCTTC	CASALARQGGNEQFF
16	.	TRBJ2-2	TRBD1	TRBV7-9	TGTGCCAGCAGCTTAAGAGGACAGGCAAACACCGGGGAGCTGTTTTTT	CASSLRGQANTGELFF
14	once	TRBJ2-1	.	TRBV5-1	TGCGCCAGCTGGGTGGGCCTCAAGGGAGACGAGCAGTTCTTC	CASWVGLKGDEQFF